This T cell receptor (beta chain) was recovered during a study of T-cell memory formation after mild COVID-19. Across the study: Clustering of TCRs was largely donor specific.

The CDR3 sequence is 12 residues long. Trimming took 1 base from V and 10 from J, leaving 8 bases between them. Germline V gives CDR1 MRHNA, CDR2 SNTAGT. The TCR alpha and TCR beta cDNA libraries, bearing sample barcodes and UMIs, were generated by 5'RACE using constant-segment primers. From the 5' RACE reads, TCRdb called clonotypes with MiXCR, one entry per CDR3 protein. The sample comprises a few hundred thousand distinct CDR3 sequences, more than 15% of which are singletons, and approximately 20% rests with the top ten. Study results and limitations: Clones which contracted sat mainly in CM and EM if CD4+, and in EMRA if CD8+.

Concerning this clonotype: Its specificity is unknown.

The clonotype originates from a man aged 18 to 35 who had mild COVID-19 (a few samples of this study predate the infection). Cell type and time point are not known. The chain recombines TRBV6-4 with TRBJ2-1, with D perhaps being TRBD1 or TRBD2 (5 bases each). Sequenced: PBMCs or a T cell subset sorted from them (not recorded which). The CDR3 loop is CASSDLGTEQFF. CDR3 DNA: TGTGCCAGCAGTGACTTAGGGACGGAGCAGTTCTTC.